This TCR beta chain comes out of a study of blood T cell repertoires in COVID-19. The protocol was immunoSEQ multiplex PCR, while the TCRdb copy is restricted to in-frame clones and leaves out a portion. Here the sample spans around 150,000 clones, 82% being singletons. Germline values: CDR1 ENHRY, CDR2 SYGVKD. The J segment lost 12 bases and the V segment lost 2 bases, leaving 2 bases of the junction unmatched. CDR3 length equals 12 residues. The origin of this receptor is a man aged 50 to 59 who had recovered from COVID-19. Sequencing input: PBMCs or T cells enriched from blood (not recorded which). The chain is built from TRBV10-3 and TRBJ1-5; 9 nucleotides match TRBD1. The CDR3 DNA sequence: TGTGCCATCAGTGAGGGGGACAGGGTCCAGCATTTT. Its translation is CAISEGDRVQHF.